The source of this T cell receptor (beta chain) is a study of blood T cells in healthy people across ages. V dropped 3 bases and J dropped 4 bases, with 23 bases sitting between them. CDR3 length: 18 residues. The germline V gene encodes CDR1 MNHNS and CDR2 SASEGT. Through a sample-barcoded 5' primer and a J-beta primer mix, a second PCR was run for roughly 6 to 11 cycles. Tagging of each cDNA molecule was performed by a template-switch adaptor with 12 random nucleotides. TCRdb processed the 5' RACE reads anew with MiXCR; each CDR3 protein has one entry. The table shows roughly 800,000 distinct CDR3 sequences, with less than 70% occurring only once.

The source is an elderly man in good health. V and J are TRBV6-1 and TRBJ2-3; perhaps TRBD2 as D (6 bases). The specimen sequenced was blood. The CDR3 is CASSDLNRDSRRADTQYF. The CDR3 nucleotides read TGTGCCAGCAGTGACCTCAACCGGGACTCCCGGCGGGCAGATACGCAGTATTTT.